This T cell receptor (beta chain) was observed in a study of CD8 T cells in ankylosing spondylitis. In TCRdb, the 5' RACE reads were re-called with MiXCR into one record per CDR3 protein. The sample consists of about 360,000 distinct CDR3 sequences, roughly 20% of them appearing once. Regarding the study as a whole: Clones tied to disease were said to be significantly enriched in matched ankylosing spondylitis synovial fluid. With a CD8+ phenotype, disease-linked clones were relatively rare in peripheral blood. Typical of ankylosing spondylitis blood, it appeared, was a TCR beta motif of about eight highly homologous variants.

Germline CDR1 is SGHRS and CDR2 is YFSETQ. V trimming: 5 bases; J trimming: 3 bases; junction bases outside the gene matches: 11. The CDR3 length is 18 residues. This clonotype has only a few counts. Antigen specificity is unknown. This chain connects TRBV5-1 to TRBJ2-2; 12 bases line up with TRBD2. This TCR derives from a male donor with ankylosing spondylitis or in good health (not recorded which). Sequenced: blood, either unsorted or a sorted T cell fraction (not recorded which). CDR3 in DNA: TGCGCCAGCAGAAGGACTAGCGGGGTGACAAAGGACACCGGGGAGCTGTTTTTT. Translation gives CASRRTSGVTKDTGELFF. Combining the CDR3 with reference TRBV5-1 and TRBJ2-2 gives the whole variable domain KAGVTQTPRYLIKTRGQQVTLSCSPISGHRSVSWYQQTPGQGLQFLFEYFSETQRNKGNFPGRFSGRQFSNSRSEMNVSTLELGDSALYLCASRRTSGVTKDTGELFFGEGSRLTVL.